These 18 T cell receptor beta chains originate from one sample sequenced in a study of naive CD8 T cells in extremely preterm neonates. General observations from the study: Preterm CDR3s were shorter than older groups', with fewer N additions and less trimming.

The repertoire was sequenced with immunoSEQ multiplex PCR; TCRdb's copy has only in-frame clones and lacks some. The data contain about 23,000 clones, 70% to 90% of them singletons. Extremely preterm deliveries at roughly 22-28 weeks of gestation provided the preterm samples. These receptors have no known antigen. Sequenced input: naive CD8+ T cells from cord blood. These TCRs come from a boy who was born preterm.

The CDR3 protein is CSARNQPQHF. DNA for the CDR3: TGCAGTGCTAGAAATCAGCCCCAGCATTTT. The chain combines TRBV20-1 with TRBJ1-5; no firm D call. V was cut by 2 bases and J by 4 bases, with 0 bases left in between. This CDR3 comprises 10 residues. The germline V gene has CDR1 DFQATT and CDR2 SNEGSKA (reference sequence).

V gene TRBV10-2 combines with J gene TRBJ2-7; 10 bases line up with TRBD2. Per germline, CDR1 WSHSY and CDR2 SAAADI. The CDR3 spans 13 residues. Trimming cost V 2 bases and J 6 bases; bases outside gene matches: 1. CDR3 sequence reads: CASSESGGAEQYF. The CDR3 DNA is TGCGCCAGCAGTGAGAGCGGGGGGGCCGAGCAGTACTTC.

The chain carries TRBV6-5 and TRBJ2-1; D unresolved. Germline CDR1 reads MNHEY; CDR2 reads SVGAGI. This CDR3 region has 12 residues. V lost 2 bases, J lost 6 bases, and 5 bases lay in between. As DNA, the CDR3 is TGTGCCAGCAGTTACGGCGGCAATGAGCAGTTCTTC. It is translated as CASSYGGNEQFF.

The rearrangement links TRBV29-1 to TRBJ1-3; tentatively, D is TRBD1 (6 bases). CDR3 size: 12 residues. Trimming took 2 bases from V and 4 from J, leaving 6 bases between them. CDR1 and CDR2 (germline): SQVTM, ANQGSEA. The CDR3 spells CSVEQGGNTIYF. CDR3 coding DNA: TGCAGCGTTGAACAGGGGGGAAACACCATATATTTT.

The chain links TRBV5-4 to TRBJ1-6; D might be TRBD1 (6 bases). V shed 4 bases and J shed 7 bases, with 15 bases lying between them. Per germline, CDR1 SGHNT and CDR2 YYREEE (reference sequence). This CDR3 region has 15 residues. DNA for the CDR3: TGTGCCAGCAGCGTCAGACTGGGGGCGAATTCACCCCTCCACTTT. This translates into CASSVRLGANSPLHF.

The table lists this clone with a few counts. V and J are TRBV6-1 and TRBJ1-2; the D is unclear. CDR3 length equals 13 residues. Deletions cut 7 bases from V and 0 bases from J, with 9 bases between. Looked up from germline, CDR1 is MNHNS and CDR2 is SASEGT. CDR3: CASIEIPNYGYTF. CDR3 DNA sequence: TGTGCCAGCATTGAGATCCCTAACTATGGCTACACCTTC.

The rearrangement joins TRBV4-2 to TRBJ2-3; the D is unclear. V was pared by 1 base and J by 6 bases, with 2 bases between. CDR1 LGHNA and CDR2 YNFKEQ come from the germline V gene. The CDR3 is 11 amino acids. The CDR3 here is CASSQGDTQYF. The CDR3, as DNA: TGTGCCAGCAGCCAAGGGGATACGCAGTATTTT.

J is TRBJ2-1 and V is TRBV27; 11 nucleotides match TRBD2. The CDR3 totals 14 residues. The junction had 2 bases not matched to a gene; V was cut back by 0 bases and J by 10 bases. Germline V CDR1 and CDR2: MNHEY, SMNVEV (reference sequence). The CDR3 loop reads CASSLSLAGVEQFF. CDR3 sequence (DNA): TGTGCCAGCAGTTTATCACTAGCGGGGGTGGAGCAGTTCTTC.

This sequence joins TRBV9 and TRBJ2-5; the match to TRBD2 covers 7 bases. Germline V gene data show CDR1 as SGDLS and CDR2 as YYNGEE. The CDR3 contains 13 residues. V shed 3 bases, J shed 3 bases, and the junction held 2 bases outside the gene matches. The CDR3, as DNA: TGTGCCAGCAGCGGGAGCGGGGAAGAGACCCAGTACTTC. It codes for CASSGSGEETQYF.

V is TRBV27 and J is TRBJ1-1, with 8 bases identical to TRBD1. Germline V gives CDR1 MNHEY, CDR2 SMNVEV (reference sequence). The CDR3 sequence is 13 residues long. With 5 bases clipped from V and 4 bases from J, the junction kept 3 bases outside the gene matches. Here the CDR3 reads CASSAGQGTEAFF. As DNA, the CDR3 is TGTGCCAGCAGTGCCGGACAGGGCACTGAAGCTTTCTTT.

CDR3 region: CASSIDRNTEAFF. The DNA of the CDR3 is TGTGCCAGTAGTATAGACAGGAACACTGAAGCTTTCTTT. The genes are TRBV19 and TRBJ1-1; no reliable D call. Germline V lookup: CDR1 LNHDA, CDR2 SQIVND (reference sequence). Trimming shortened V by 0 bases and J by 1 base, and 3 bases separated the two germline ends. The CDR3 extends over 13 amino acids. Full variable domain (rest looked up from reference TRBV19 and TRBJ1-1): DGGITQSPKYLFRKEGQNVTLSCEQNLNHDAMYWYRQDPGQGLRLIYYSQIVNDFQKGDIAEGYSVSREKKESFPLTVTSAQKNPTAFYLCASSIDRNTEAFFGQGTRLTVV.

V is TRBV30 and J is TRBJ2-2; D unresolved. The CDR3 length is 11 residues. V lost 5 bases, J lost 2 bases, and 3 bases lay in between. Germline V lookup: CDR1 GTSNPN, CDR2 SVGIG (reference sequence). The CDR3 is CAWDNTGELFF. Written as DNA, the CDR3 is TGTGCCTGGGACAACACCGGGGAGCTGTTTTTT.

This sequence joins TRBV29-1 and TRBJ2-7; D is ambiguous. The V gene's germline CDR1 is SQVTM and CDR2 ANQGSEA. V gave up 1 base and J gave up 0 bases, with 4 bases separating them. The CDR3 is made up of 12 amino acids. CDR3 sequence reads: CSVEGDSYEQYF. The CDR3 DNA sequence: TGCAGCGTTGAAGGGGACTCCTACGAGCAGTACTTC.

A few counts support this clone. The chain is built from TRBV25-1 and TRBJ1-6; D not resolved. Trimming left V 3 bases short and J 6 bases short, with 3 bases between. The length of the CDR3 is 12 residues. Germline CDR1 MGHDK, CDR2 SYGVNS. The CDR3 reads CASSEGNSPLHF. In nucleotides, the CDR3 is TGTGCCAGCAGTGAGGGTAATTCACCCCTCCACTTT.

Regarding this clone: Other DNA variants within this sample encode the same CDR3. The chain uses TRBV5-4 and TRBJ2-7; 9 bases are shared with TRBD1. V lost 0 bases, J lost 2 bases, and 0 bases stayed unmatched. Germline loops: CDR1 SGHNT, CDR2 YYREEE (reference sequence). The CDR3 totals 14 residues. The CDR3 region is CASSLGQGAYEQYF. CDR3 coding DNA: TGTGCCAGCAGCTTGGGACAGGGGGCCTACGAGCAGTACTTC.

The V and J genes are TRBV21-1 and TRBJ2-3; the listed D gene, TRBD2, was not tested against the DNA. TRBV21-1 is a pseudogene locus. The CDR3 totals 15 residues. The chain's CDR3 is CASSKGGTSTDTQYF. The CDR3 DNA reads TGTGCCAGCAGCAAAGGGGGGACTAGCACAGATACGCAGTATTTT.

The chain links TRBV27 to TRBJ2-3; 8 bases line up with TRBD2. This CDR3 comprises 15 residues. The germline gives CDR1 MNHEY, CDR2 SMNVEV (reference sequence). V shed 4 bases, J shed 4 bases, and the junction held 7 bases outside the gene matches. DNA for the CDR3: TGTGCCAGCAGTTCCCGGGGGGGCCTCGCAGATACGCAGTATTTT. Protein product: CASSSRGGLADTQYF.

This clone appeared once. Other DNA sequences of this sample code for an identical CDR3. The genes are TRBV27 and TRBJ2-1, with a tentative D call TRBD2 (6 bases). CDR1 is MNHEY and CDR2 is SMNVEV in the germline V gene (reference sequence). The V end was cut by 2 bases, the J end by 7 bases, with 6 bases between. This CDR3 region has 12 residues. This CDR3 reads CASSLGGNEQFF. The CDR3 DNA follows: TGTGCCAGCAGTTTAGGGGGGAATGAGCAGTTCTTC.